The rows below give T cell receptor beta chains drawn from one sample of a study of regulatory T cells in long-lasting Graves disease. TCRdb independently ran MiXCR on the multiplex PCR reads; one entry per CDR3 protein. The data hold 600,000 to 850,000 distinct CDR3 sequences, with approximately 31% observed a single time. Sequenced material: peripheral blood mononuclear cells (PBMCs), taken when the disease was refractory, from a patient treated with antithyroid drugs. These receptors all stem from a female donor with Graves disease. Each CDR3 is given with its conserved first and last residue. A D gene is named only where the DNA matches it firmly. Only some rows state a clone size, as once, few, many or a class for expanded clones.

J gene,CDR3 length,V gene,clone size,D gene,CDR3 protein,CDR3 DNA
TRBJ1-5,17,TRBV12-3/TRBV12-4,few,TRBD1,CASSPARQGAMGQPQHF,TGTGCCAGCAGCCCCGCGCGACAGGGGGCGATGGGTCAGCCCCAGCATTTT
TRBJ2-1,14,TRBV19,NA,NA,CASSGGRGTTEQFF,TGTGCCAGTAGTGGCGGTCGCGGTACGACTGAGCAGTTCTTC
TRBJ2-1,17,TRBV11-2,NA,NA,CASSLAISGQPYNEQFF,TGTGCCAGCAGCTTAGCGATTTCAGGACAGCCCTACAATGAGCAGTTCTTC
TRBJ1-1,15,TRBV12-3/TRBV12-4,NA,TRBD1,CASSETGGVGTEAFF,TGTGCCAGCAGCGAGACAGGGGGCGTGGGGACTGAAGCTTTCTTT
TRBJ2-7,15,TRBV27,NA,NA,CASSLSRTLYYEQYF,TGTGCCAGCAGTTTATCCCGGACTCTATACTACGAGCAGTACTTC
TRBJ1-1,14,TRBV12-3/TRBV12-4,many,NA,CASSLRAMNTEAFF,TGTGCCAGCAGCCTTAGGGCGATGAACACTGAAGCTTTCTTT
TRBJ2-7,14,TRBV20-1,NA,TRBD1,CSAEDRERSYEQYF,TGCAGTGCTGAGGACAGGGAACGGTCCTACGAGCAGTACTTC
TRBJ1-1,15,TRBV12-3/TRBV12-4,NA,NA,CASSFGPNRGTEAFF,TGTGCCAGCAGTTTTGGACCCAACCGAGGGACTGAAGCTTTCTTT
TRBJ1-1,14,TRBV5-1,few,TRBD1,CASSPGQVDTEAFF,TGCGCCAGCAGCCCGGGACAGGTGGACACTGAAGCTTTCTTT
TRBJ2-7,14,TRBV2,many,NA,CASSEAGIRLGQYF,TGTGCCAGCAGTGAAGCGGGGATCCGTCTAGGGCAGTACTTC
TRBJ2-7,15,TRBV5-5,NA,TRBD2,CASSLTAGVPYEQYF,TGTGCCAGCAGCTTGACGGCGGGAGTTCCGTACGAGCAGTACTTC